What follows are 19 T cell receptor beta chains derived from one specimen sequenced in a study of CD8 T cells in ankylosing spondylitis. TCRdb reprocessed the 5' RACE reads with MiXCR, giving one entry per CDR3 protein. The sample lists about 350,000 distinct CDR3 sequences, 20% seen once, with around 13% in the top ten. Material: blood, either unsorted or a sorted T cell fraction (not recorded which). The receptors shown here come from a male donor with ankylosing spondylitis or in good health (not recorded which).

The genes are TRBV29-1 and TRBJ2-7; D not certain. Germline V lookup: CDR1 SQVTM, CDR2 ANQGSEA. The CDR3 has 11 residues. Trimming removed 3 bases from V and 3 bases from J, with 6 bases in between. CDR3 region: CSVDVDYEQYF. CDR3 in DNA: TGCAGCGTTGATGTGGACTACGAGCAGTACTTC.

In its sample, this clonotype was seen a few times. The rearrangement links TRBV20-1 to TRBJ2-2; a possible D gene is TRBD1 (5 bases). CDR1 is DFQATT, CDR2 SNEGSKA, per germline (reference sequence). V was cut by 2 bases and J by 8 bases, with 6 bases left in between. This CDR3 is 11 amino acids long. The CDR3 DNA sequence: TGCAGTGCTAGAAGGGGAGGGGAGCTGTTTTTT. Protein product: CSARRGGELFF.

The chain has TRBV29-1 and TRBJ2-1; weak D call: TRBD1 (5 bases). This CDR3 has 13 amino acids. Germline CDR1 reads SQVTM; CDR2 reads ANQGSEA. V lost 4 bases and J lost 5, with 12 bases in between. CDR3 coding DNA: TGCAGCGTTGGAGCCCAGGGAAACAATGAGCAGTTCTTC. Residues: CSVGAQGNNEQFF.

The genes are TRBV7-6 and TRBJ2-5; 7 bases map to TRBD1. With 1 base clipped from V and 8 bases from J, the junction kept 16 bases outside the gene matches. The CDR3 has 17 residues. Germline V gene lookup returns CDR1 SGHVS and CDR2 FNYEAQ. The CDR3 reads CASSLETGQTPQGTQYF. The CDR3 DNA follows: TGTGCCAGCAGCTTAGAGACAGGGCAAACACCCCAAGGCACCCAGTACTTC. Filled out from reference TRBV7-6 and TRBJ2-5, the complete variable domain reads GAGVSQSPRYKVTKRGQDVALRCDPISGHVSLYWYRQALGQGPEFLTYFNYEAQQDKSGLPNDRFSAERPEGSISTLTIQRTEQRDSAMYRCASSLETGQTPQGTQYFGPGTRLLVL.

This chain links TRBV10-3 with TRBJ2-2; weak D call: TRBD1 (6 bases). CDR3 length: 12 residues. Germline lookup yields CDR1 ENHRY and CDR2 SYGVKD. V lost 9 bases, J lost 7 bases, and 12 bases lay in between. The CDR3 is CAMYSGDGELFF. CDR3 coding DNA: TGTGCCATGTACTCAGGGGACGGGGAGCTGTTTTTT.

This clonotype was counted a few times. The chain joins TRBV27 to TRBJ2-7, with 9 nucleotides matching TRBD2. V dropped 6 bases and J dropped 2; count of bases not matched to a gene: 5. This CDR3 is 14 amino acids long. Germline V CDR1 and CDR2: MNHEY, SMNVEV (reference sequence). CDR3 sequence reads: CASSPGLATYEQYF. The CDR3 DNA is TGTGCCAGCAGCCCGGGACTAGCAACCTACGAGCAGTACTTC.

This clonotype occurred a few times. The chain has TRBV12-3 or TRBV12-4 and TRBJ2-3, with 11 bases matching TRBD1. The V gene end was trimmed by 6 bases and the J gene end by 5 bases; junction bases not matched to a gene: 19. The CDR3 loop spans 19 amino acids. The DNA of the CDR3 is TGTGCCAGCAGCCATACCTCGGGACAGGGGGTTTTGTTTTTAGATACGCAGTATTTT. It is translated as CASSHTSGQGVLFLDTQYF.

This clonotype was observed a handful of times. The chain has TRBV24-1 and TRBJ2-5, with a weak D call TRBD1 (6 bases). The V and J ends lost 3 bases and 4 bases respectively, with 11 bases between them. Germline CDR1 reads KGHDR; CDR2 reads SFDVKD. This CDR3 region has 14 residues. The DNA for the CDR3 is TGTGCCACCAGTGATCGTTGGACAGCAGAGACCCAGTACTTC. This encodes CATSDRWTAETQYF.

The rearrangement links TRBV9 to TRBJ2-2; D is undetermined. The V end lost 0 bases, the J end lost 6 bases, and 6 bases lay between the germline ends. Per germline, CDR1 SGDLS and CDR2 YYNGEE. CDR3 length equals 13 residues. The CDR3 nucleotides read TGTGCCAGCAGCGTAGATGCGTCCGGGGAGCTGTTTTTT. This sequence encodes CASSVDASGELFF.

This rearrangement joins TRBV24-1 to TRBJ2-1; D is perhaps TRBD2 (6 bases). This CDR3 has 15 residues. Germline V gene sequence: CDR1 KGHDR, CDR2 SFDVKD. V dropped 1 base and J dropped 0 bases, with 6 bases sitting between them. Written as DNA, the CDR3 is TGTGCCACCAGTGATTTCGGGAGCTCCTACAATGAGCAGTTCTTC. Translation: CATSDFGSSYNEQFF.

The J gene is TRBJ2-3, the V gene TRBV7-3; D remains unclear. From germline, CDR1 is SGHTA and CDR2 FQGTGA. The V end was cut by 5 bases, the J end by 6 bases, with 15 bases between. This CDR3 has 14 residues. CDR3 nucleotide sequence: TGTGCCAGCAGCCAGGACCTAGGTAGCGATACGCAGTATTTT. It encodes CASSQDLGSDTQYF.

V and J are TRBV28 and TRBJ2-5; D unclear. Trimming left V 6 bases short and J 3 bases short, with 14 bases between. Per the germline V gene, CDR1 is MDHEN and CDR2 is SYDVKM. CDR3 size: 14 residues. Here the CDR3 reads CASSDPVLKETQYF. DNA for the CDR3: TGTGCCAGCAGCGACCCGGTTTTGAAAGAGACCCAGTACTTC.

The chain has TRBV2 and TRBJ2-1; no firm D call. This CDR3 has 11 residues. From germline, CDR1 is SNHLY and CDR2 FYNNEI. Trimming cost V 9 bases and J 5 bases, with 8 bases left between them. CDR3 bases: TGTGCCAGTCTCGACAACAATGAGCAGTTCTTC. It translates to CASLDNNEQFF.

The chain combines TRBV29-1 with TRBJ2-1; D perhaps matches TRBD2 (6 bases). The CDR3 totals 14 residues. Germline V gene lookup returns CDR1 SQVTM and CDR2 ANQGSEA. V lost 1 base and J 2 bases, leaving 9 bases between the germline ends. The CDR3 reads CSVEGGEAYNEQFF. CDR3 nucleotide sequence: TGCAGCGTTGAAGGCGGGGAGGCCTACAATGAGCAGTTCTTC.

This clonotype was seen only a few times. The rearrangement uses TRBV5-1 and TRBJ1-2, with D hard to call. CDR3 length equals 14 residues. CDR1 and CDR2 (germline): SGHRS, YFSETQ. V shed 0 bases and J shed 0 bases, with 6 bases lying between them. The CDR3 coding sequence is TGCGCCAGCAGCTTGGACGGACCTAACTATGGCTACACCTTC. Protein sequence: CASSLDGPNYGYTF.

This sequence joins TRBV6-1 and TRBJ2-7; the D is unclear. Germline CDR1 MNHNS, CDR2 SASEGT. V lost 7 bases and J 0 bases, leaving 10 bases between the germline ends. The CDR3 is 13 amino acids. In nucleotides, the CDR3 is TGTGCCAGCATCGGACCATACTCCTACGAGCAGTACTTC. Protein product: CASIGPYSYEQYF.

This clonotype showed up just a few times. The genes are TRBV20-1 and TRBJ2-3, with D maybe TRBD2 (5 bases). The germline V gene has CDR1 DFQATT and CDR2 SNEGSKA (reference sequence). The CDR3 extends over 11 amino acids. V was pared by 7 bases and J by 6 bases, with 11 bases between. This CDR3 reads CSVVGVDTQYF. CDR3 sequence (DNA): TGCAGTGTTGTCGGGGTGGATACGCAGTATTTT.

There are a few counts of this clonotype. The J gene is TRBJ2-3, the V gene TRBV9; 7 nucleotides line up with TRBD2. CDR3 length: 15 amino acids. CDR1 SGDLS and CDR2 YYNGEE come from the germline V gene. The junction had 4 bases not matched to a gene; V was cut back by 0 bases and J by 3 bases. CDR3 loop: CASSVEAGWTDTQYF. CDR3 bases: TGTGCCAGCAGCGTAGAAGCGGGGTGGACAGATACGCAGTATTTT.

This clonotype was counted only a few times. This rearrangement joins TRBV24-1 to TRBJ2-2; D may be TRBD1 (6 bases). V lost 9 bases to trimming and J lost 0 bases, with 10 bases between them. CDR1 KGHDR and CDR2 SFDVKD come from the germline V gene. This CDR3 has 14 amino acids. This CDR3 is CATGQRSNTGELFF. DNA of the CDR3: TGTGCCACCGGACAGCGATCGAACACCGGGGAGCTGTTTTTT.